The 2 T cell receptor beta chains reported below all come from one sample, sequenced in a study of T cells after yellow fever vaccination. TCRdb re-called the 5' RACE reads through MiXCR, storing one row per CDR3 protein. The top ten clones hold 0.4% to 0.55% of a sample with 300,000 or so distinct CDR3 sequences, 10% to 15% of them seen once. Specimen: CD4+ T cells sorted from PBMCs, collected 45 days after the yellow fever booster vaccination. The receptors come from a man under 40 who received the YFV17D yellow fever vaccine.

V gene TRBV20-1 combines with J gene TRBJ2-1; a weak D match, TRBD2 (6 bases). The CDR3 covers 16 residues. The V gene lost 1 base and the J gene lost 4 bases, with 17 bases spanning the gap. Germline V lookup: CDR1 DFQATT, CDR2 SNEGSKA (reference sequence). Here the CDR3 DNA reads TGCAGTGCTAGAGTTAGGGTCGGGAGAGGTTACAATGAGCAGTTCTTC. It encodes CSARVRVGRGYNEQFF.

V is TRBV20-1 and J is TRBJ2-3; TRBD2 might be the D (6 bases). V was shortened by 6 bases and J by 2 bases, with 18 bases between the two germline ends. The CDR3 covers 15 residues. The V gene's germline CDR1 is DFQATT and CDR2 SNEGSKA (reference sequence). The CDR3 here is CSARVTGGTTDTQYF. For the CDR3, the DNA is TGCAGTGCCCGAGTGACCGGAGGGACCACAGATACGCAGTATTTT.